Sequencing of this TCR beta chain was carried out in a study of blood T cell repertoires in COVID-19. The CDR3 is made up of 16 amino acids. CDR1 and CDR2 from the germline V gene are LGHDT and YNNKEL (reference sequence). Germline trimming cut 3 bases from V and 6 bases from J; bases unmatched to any gene: 6. Repertoires were generated with immunoSEQ multiplex PCR, while TCRdb's copy carries only in-frame clones and drops some. The sample carries 250,000 to 300,000 clones, around 86% recorded once. This clone was counted a single time. This receptor was identified in a woman between 40 and 50 years old who had recovered from COVID-19. The gene calls are TRBV3-1 (or the pseudogene TRBV3-2) and TRBJ1-5, with 12 bases aligning to TRBD1. The sample consisted of peripheral blood. The CDR3 nucleotides are TGTGCCAGCAGCCAGGGACAGGGGGCTTATCCTCAGCCCCAGCATTTT. Translation gives CASSQGQGAYPQPQHF.